The clone carrying this TCR beta chain was picked up a small number of times. Antigen: not known. These data belong to a study of post-analysis software for immune sequencing data. Study-wide results and limits: Significantly decreased normalized Chao1 diversity was recorded for multiple sclerosis patients relative to controls. Higher frequency in patients than in controls was seen for a handful of TRBV segments, with TRBV5-6, TRBV5-1 and TRBV20-1 among them.

Built from TCR beta cDNA, the libraries had unique molecular identifiers in them. TCRdb recomputed calls from the PCR reads with MiXCR, one row per CDR3 protein. The sample records some 890,000 distinct CDR3 sequences, about 53% being singletons. CDR1 SGHRS and CDR2 YFSETQ come from the germline V gene. CDR3 size: 17 residues. With 0 bases removed from V and 3 bases from J, the gap between germline ends came to 16 bases. This receptor was identified in a girl between 10 and 17 years old with multiple sclerosis. The rearrangement joins TRBV5-1 to TRBJ2-1; a possible D gene is TRBD1 (6 bases). Sequencing was done on a sample of blood. The chain's CDR3 is CASSLGGWDNRYNEQFF. CDR3 coding DNA: TGCGCCAGCAGCTTGGGGGGCTGGGACAACCGCTACAATGAGCAGTTCTTC.